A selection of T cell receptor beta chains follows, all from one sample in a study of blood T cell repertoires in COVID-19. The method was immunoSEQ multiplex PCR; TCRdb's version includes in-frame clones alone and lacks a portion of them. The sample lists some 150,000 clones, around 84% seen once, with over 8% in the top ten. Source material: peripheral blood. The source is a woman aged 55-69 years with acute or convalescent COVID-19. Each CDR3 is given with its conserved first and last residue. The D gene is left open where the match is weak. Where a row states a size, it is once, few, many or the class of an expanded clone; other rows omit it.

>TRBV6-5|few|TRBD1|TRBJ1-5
TGTGCCAGCAACGGACAGGGGGGCAATCAGCCCCAGCATTTT
CASNGQGGNQPQHF
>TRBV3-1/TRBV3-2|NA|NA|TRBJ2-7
TGTGCCAGCAGCGGACCTCGAGGGATAGCCTACGAGCAGTACTTC
CASSGPRGIAYEQYF
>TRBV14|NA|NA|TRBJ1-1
TGTGCCAGCGTGGAGTCCCACGCGAACACTGAAGCTTTCTTT
CASVESHANTEAFF
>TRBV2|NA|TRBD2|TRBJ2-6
TGTGCCAGCAGTCGGCCGGGGGGCTCTGGGGCCAACGTCCTGACTTTC
CASSRPGGSGANVLTF
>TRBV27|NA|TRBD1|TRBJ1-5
TGTGCCAGCAGTGTCAGGGGGTTCGATGTCAATCAGCCCCAGCATTTT
CASSVRGFDVNQPQHF
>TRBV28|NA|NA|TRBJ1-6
TGTGCCAGCAGTTTTACAGTCGCCTATAATTCACCCCTCCACTTT
CASSFTVAYNSPLHF
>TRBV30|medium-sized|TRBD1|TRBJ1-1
TGTGCCTGGAGTGAGGGGGCCACTGAAGCTTTCTTT
CAWSEGATEAFF
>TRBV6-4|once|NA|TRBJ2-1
TGTGCCAGCAGTGACTCTAGGAGAACCAAGCAGTTCTTC
CASSDSRRTKQFF
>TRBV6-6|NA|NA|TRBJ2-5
TGTGCCAGCAGCCGCGGGCCTAAAGAGACCCAGTACTTC
CASSRGPKETQYF
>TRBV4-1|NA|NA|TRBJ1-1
TGCGCCAGCAGCTTCGACAACAAGAACACTGAAGCTTTCTTT
CASSFDNKNTEAFF
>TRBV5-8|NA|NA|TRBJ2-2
TGTGCCAGCAGCCTGGTACTTAGGGAGCTGTTTTTT
CASSLVLRELFF
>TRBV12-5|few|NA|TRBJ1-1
TGTGCTAGTGGGTCCGCCTCCGGGAGTTGGAACACTGAAGCTTTCTTT
CASGSASGSWNTEAFF
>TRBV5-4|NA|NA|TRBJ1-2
TGTGCCAGCAGCATATACAGGGTACCTACCTATGGCTACACCTTC
CASSIYRVPTYGYTF
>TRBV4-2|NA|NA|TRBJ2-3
TGTGCCAGCAGCCAAGCCCGGGGACTGTACTCCCATACGCAGTATTTT
CASSQARGLYSHTQYF
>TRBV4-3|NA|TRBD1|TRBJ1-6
TGCGCCAGCAGCCAAGGGACAGGGTCTCCCCTCCACTTT
CASSQGTGSPLHF
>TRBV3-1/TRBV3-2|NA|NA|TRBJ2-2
TGTGCCAGCAGCCTTCAGGGCTACACCGGGGAGCTGTTTTTT
CASSLQGYTGELFF
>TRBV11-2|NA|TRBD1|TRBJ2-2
TGTGCCTGCTTTTCTTTTAGGGGGCCTCCATCCCCGCGGACCGGGGAGCTGTTTTTT
CACFSFRGPPSPRTGELFF
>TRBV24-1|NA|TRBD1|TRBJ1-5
TGTGCCACCAGTGAACCCGGGACAGGGGGGATCGTGCAGCCCCAGCATTTT
CATSEPGTGGIVQPQHF